A single sample is the source of the 21 T cell receptor beta chains below, sequenced in a study of cytomegalovirus exposure and HLA in healthy donors. Use of 60 Vbeta and 13 Jbeta primers characterized the PCR. The protocol was immunoSEQ multiplex PCR, while the TCRdb copy is restricted to in-frame clones and leaves out a portion. Among some 150,000 clones listed, roughly 82% were seen once. Sequencing input: PBMCs. These receptors came from a man aged 18 to 30 in good health and CMV-seropositive.

This clone has more than one count but fewer than ten. This rearrangement joins TRBV27 to TRBJ2-7; TRBD1 matches 7 bases. Trimming removed 6 bases from V and 3 bases from J; junction bases left unmatched: 11. This CDR3 contains 15 residues. CDR1 and CDR2 from the germline V gene are MNHEY and SMNVEV (reference sequence). The CDR3 nucleotides read TGTGCCAGCAGCCCTGACAGGGTAATCCTCTACGAGCAGTACTTC. It specifies CASSPDRVILYEQYF.

The V call is TRBV5-4, the J call TRBJ1-2; 8 nucleotides match TRBD1. Per the germline V gene, CDR1 is SGHNT and CDR2 is YYREEE (reference sequence). The CDR3 contains 13 residues. Trimming removed 5 bases from V and 3 bases from J; junction bases left unmatched: 3. The CDR3 reads CASRDRVDYGYTF. The CDR3 nucleotides are TGTGCCAGCAGGGACAGGGTCGACTATGGCTACACCTTC.

J is TRBJ2-2 and V is TRBV29-1; 8 nucleotides agree with TRBD2. This CDR3 has 16 residues. V gave up 1 base and J gave up 3 bases; unmatched junction bases: 7. Germline loops: CDR1 SQVTM, CDR2 ANQGSEA. The CDR3 here is CSVEGWRGADTGELFF. DNA of the CDR3: TGCAGCGTTGAAGGGTGGCGGGGGGCGGACACCGGGGAGCTGTTTTTT.

The chain couples TRBV2 to TRBJ1-2; D perhaps matches TRBD1 (5 bases). The germline CDR1 and CDR2 sequences are SNHLY and FYNNEI. The CDR3 runs 13 residues. V was shortened by 6 bases and J by 8 bases, with 16 bases between the two germline ends. CDR3 region: CASSADQGGGYTF. In DNA form, the CDR3 reads TGTGCCAGCAGCGCCGACCAGGGTGGCGGCTACACCTTC. The full variable domain, its missing parts supplied by reference TRBV2 and TRBJ1-2, is EPEVTQTPSHQVTQMGQEVILRCVPISNHLYFYWYRQILGQKVEFLVSFYNNEISEKSEIFDDQFSVERPDGSNFTLKIRSTKLEDSAMYFCASSADQGGGYTFGSGTRLTVV.

The gene calls are TRBV5-8 and TRBJ1-3, with 8 nucleotides matching TRBD1. CDR1 is SGHTS, CDR2 YDEGEE, per germline. This CDR3 is built from 14 residues. After removal of 5 bases from V and 4 bases from J, the junction contained 5 bases not matched to a gene. CDR3 in amino acids: CASSFRTGGNTIYF. DNA of the CDR3: TGTGCCAGCAGTTTCCGGACAGGGGGAAACACCATATATTTT.

The chain links TRBV9 to TRBJ2-7, with 9 bases lining up with TRBD2. The CDR3 covers 15 residues. Unmatched junction bases numbered 6, after V lost 2 bases and J lost 3 bases. Germline V gives CDR1 SGDLS, CDR2 YYNGEE. CDR3 region: CASSVGSGRVYEQYF. DNA of the CDR3: TGTGCCAGCAGCGTCGGTAGCGGGAGAGTCTACGAGCAGTACTTC.

The chain has TRBV28 and TRBJ1-1, with 8 positions matching TRBD1. Germline V lookup: CDR1 MDHEN, CDR2 SYDVKM. The CDR3 is 12 residues long. The ends lost 6 bases at V and 12 bases at J; junction bases unmatched: 9. CDR3 coding DNA: TGTGCCAGCAGCTTGCGGGACAGGCGGACTTTCTTT. Translated: CASSLRDRRTFF.

The table lists this clone with a few counts. The chain employs TRBV7-2 and TRBJ1-1; D gene unclear. The length of the CDR3 is 12 residues. The germline V gene has CDR1 SGHTA and CDR2 FQGNSA. Trimming pared 0 bases from V and 6 bases from J, leaving 5 bases between. The CDR3 nucleotides read TGTGCCAGCAGCTTAGCGGGCCCTGAAGCTTTCTTT. It yields the protein CASSLAGPEAFF. The variable domain in full, completed from reference TRBV7-2 and TRBJ1-1, reads GAGVSQSPSNKVTEKGKDVELRCDPISGHTALYWYRQSLGQGLEFLIYFQGNSAPDKSGLPSDRFSAERTGGSVSTLTIQRTQQEDSAVYLCASSLAGPEAFFGQGTRLTVV.

The rearrangement uses TRBV27 and TRBJ2-1; 7 nucleotides align to TRBD2. This CDR3 contains 16 residues. With 4 bases clipped from V and 4 bases from J, the junction kept 10 bases outside the gene matches. The germline V gene encodes CDR1 MNHEY and CDR2 SMNVEV (reference sequence). This CDR3 reads CASSSRGAGVYNEQFF. CDR3 coding DNA: TGTGCCAGCAGTTCCCGGGGCGCGGGAGTTTACAATGAGCAGTTCTTC.

This chain links TRBV10-1 with TRBJ2-2, with TRBD2 identical over 8 bases. Germline lookup yields CDR1 WNHNN and CDR2 SYGVQD (reference sequence). The CDR3 spans 15 residues. The ends lost 3 bases at V and 5 bases at J; junction bases unmatched: 5. The CDR3 nucleotides are TGCGCCAGCAGTGACCCGGGACTAGGGACCGGGGAGCTGTTTTTT. Translation: CASSDPGLGTGELFF.

The chain employs TRBV20-1 and TRBJ1-1, with no clear D. Germline CDR1 is DFQATT and CDR2 is SNEGSKA (reference sequence). This CDR3 has 11 amino acids. The V end was cut by 3 bases, the J end by 5 bases, with 7 bases between. The CDR3 region has the DNA TGCAGTGCTAGGTCAGTTACTGAAGCTTTCTTT. Translated: CSARSVTEAFF.

The chain employs TRBV30 and TRBJ1-2; 8 positions agree with TRBD1. There are 12 residues in the CDR3. The trim removed 8 bases at V and 8 bases at J, leaving 10 bases unmatched. Germline V gene data show CDR1 as GTSNPN and CDR2 as SVGIG (reference sequence). CDR3 protein: CAASGGAGGYTF. For the CDR3, the DNA is TGTGCCGCTTCAGGGGGCGCGGGGGGCTACACCTTC.

The gene calls are TRBV2 and TRBJ1-4; TRBD1 aligns across 7 bases. J gave up 4 bases and V 7 bases, and 6 bases lay outside the gene matches. CDR1 is SNHLY and CDR2 is FYNNEI in the germline V gene. The CDR3 extends over 14 amino acids. The CDR3 reads CASKPGQLNEKLFF. In DNA, the CDR3 is TGTGCCAGCAAGCCGGGACAGCTTAATGAAAAACTGTTTTTT.

This clone appeared once. The chain joins TRBV14 to TRBJ1-2; TRBD1 agrees at 7 bases. CDR3 length: 14 amino acids. From germline, CDR1 is SGHDN and CDR2 FVKESK. Germline trimming cut 4 bases from V and 1 base from J; bases unmatched to any gene: 3. In DNA, the CDR3 is TGTGCCAGCAGCCCCGGGACAGTTAACTATGGCTACACCTTC. Translating gives CASSPGTVNYGYTF.

V gene TRBV28 combines with J gene TRBJ2-7; a weak D match, TRBD1 (6 bases). The germline CDR1 and CDR2 sequences are MDHEN and SYDVKM. The length of the CDR3 is 17 residues. V lost 4 bases and J 6 bases, leaving 25 bases between the germline ends. The CDR3, as DNA: TGTGCCAGCAGTTACATACCCTCGACAGGATTTCGCGCCGAGCAGTACTTC. Translating gives CASSYIPSTGFRAEQYF.

The V gene is TRBV5-1, the J gene TRBJ1-1; a weak D match, TRBD1 (5 bases). Deletions cut 1 base from V and 1 base from J, with 17 bases between. Germline V lookup: CDR1 SGHRS, CDR2 YFSETQ. The CDR3 extends over 17 amino acids. CDR3 DNA: TGCGCCAGCAGCTTGCTTTTCCAGGGCCAGGGGAACACTGAAGCTTTCTTT. This translates into CASSLLFQGQGNTEAFF.

This clone was seen a handful of times. The chain uses TRBV29-1 and TRBJ1-2; 9 positions agree with TRBD1. After removal of 6 bases from V and 8 bases from J, the junction contained 10 bases not matched to a gene. The CDR3 contains 13 residues. Germline V gene sequence: CDR1 SQVTM, CDR2 ANQGSEA. The CDR3 DNA sequence: TGCAGCGTGACCGGGACAGGGTCGTACGGCTACACCTTC. Its protein product is CSVTGTGSYGYTF.

V and J are TRBV19 and TRBJ2-7, with TRBD1 matching over 11 bases. This CDR3 contains 15 residues. Germline V CDR1 and CDR2: LNHDA, SQIVND (reference sequence). V lost 6 bases to trimming and J lost 1 base; unmatched junction nucleotides: 5. The CDR3 reads CASSAGTGGSYEQYF. DNA for the CDR3: TGTGCCAGTAGCGCTGGGACAGGGGGGTCCTACGAGCAGTACTTC. Supplemented by reference TRBV19 and TRBJ2-7, the full variable domain reads DGGITQSPKYLFRKEGQNVTLSCEQNLNHDAMYWYRQDPGQGLRLIYYSQIVNDFQKGDIAEGYSVSREKKESFPLTVTSAQKNPTAFYLCASSAGTGGSYEQYFGPGTRLTVT.

V usage is TRBV18 and J usage is TRBJ2-2, with TRBD1 matching 10 bases. The J segment lost 6 bases and the V segment lost 4 bases, leaving 8 bases of the junction unmatched. The germline V gene has CDR1 KGHSH and CDR2 LQKENI. The CDR3 is made up of 16 amino acids. This CDR3 is CASSRTGGEDPGELFF. The CDR3 DNA is TGTGCCAGCTCACGGACAGGGGGTGAGGACCCCGGGGAGCTGTTTTTT.

The rearrangement joins TRBV29-1 to TRBJ1-1; 10 bases fit TRBD1. Losses at the gene ends were 4 bases for V and 3 bases for J; bases not matched to a gene: 8. This CDR3 spans 15 amino acids. Germline CDR1 and CDR2: SQVTM and ANQGSEA. DNA of the CDR3: TGCAGCGTTGTAAGTTTTGGGACAGGGGACACTGAAGCTTTCTTT. Its protein product is CSVVSFGTGDTEAFF.

This chain joins TRBV28 and TRBJ1-2; TRBD1 agrees at 9 bases. CDR1 and CDR2 (germline): MDHEN, SYDVKM. The V segment lost 6 bases and the J segment 10 bases; nucleotides outside the gene matches: 3. The CDR3 covers 11 residues. For the CDR3, the DNA is TGTGCCAGCAGACGGACAGGGGACTACACCTTC. Protein: CASRRTGDYTF.